This T cell receptor (beta chain) emerged from a study of Graves' ophthalmopathy and Graves' hyperthyroidism. Study results and caveats: With a specificity of about 73% and a sensitivity of around 71%, the model predicted ophthalmopathy progression.

This clonotype was detected a few times. Its antigen is currently unknown. RNA transcripts served as template for amplifying TCR beta CDR3 sequences. An opening RT-PCR round employed HTBI primers and preceded a second-round multiplex PCR. One entry per CDR3 protein, called by TCRdb with MiXCR from the multiplex PCR reads. The data hold about 740,000 distinct CDR3 sequences, with around 40% observed a single time. Enrollment excluded any patients with other autoimmune diseases, uncontrolled infections, pregnancy or lactation. Diagnosis was based on clinical symptoms, serum thyroxine, TRAb, thyroid ultrasound and orbital computed tomography. The starting material, 10 ml of fresh peripheral blood, provided the PBMCs. This sequence was found in an adult man with Graves' ophthalmopathy. Sequenced sample: peripheral blood.

CDR3 DNA sequence: TGCAGTGCTTACAGGGGCAATTCCTACGAGCAGTACTTC. This encodes CSAYRGNSYEQYF. The chain has TRBV20-1 and TRBJ2-7; 7 nucleotides match TRBD1. Germline V CDR1 and CDR2: DFQATT, SNEGSKA (reference sequence). The J segment lost 1 base and the V segment lost 5 bases, leaving 5 bases of the junction unmatched. CDR3 length: 13 residues.